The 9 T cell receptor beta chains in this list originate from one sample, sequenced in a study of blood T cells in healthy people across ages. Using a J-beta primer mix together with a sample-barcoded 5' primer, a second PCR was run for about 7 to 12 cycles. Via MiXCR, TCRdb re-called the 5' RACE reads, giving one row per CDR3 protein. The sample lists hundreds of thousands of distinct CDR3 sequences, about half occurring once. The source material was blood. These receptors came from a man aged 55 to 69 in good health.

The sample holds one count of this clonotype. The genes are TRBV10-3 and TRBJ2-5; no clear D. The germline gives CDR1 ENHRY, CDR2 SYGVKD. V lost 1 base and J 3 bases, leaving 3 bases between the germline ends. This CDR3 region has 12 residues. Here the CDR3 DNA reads TGTGCCATCAGTGAGTACGAAGAGACCCAGTACTTC. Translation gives CAISEYEETQYF.

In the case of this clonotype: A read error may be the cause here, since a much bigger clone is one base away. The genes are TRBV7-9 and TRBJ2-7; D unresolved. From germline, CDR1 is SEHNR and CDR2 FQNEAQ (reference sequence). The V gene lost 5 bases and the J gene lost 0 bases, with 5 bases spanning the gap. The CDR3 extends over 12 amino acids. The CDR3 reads CASSHSSYEQYF. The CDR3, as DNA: TGTGCCAGCAGCCACAGCTCCTACGAGCAGTACTTC.

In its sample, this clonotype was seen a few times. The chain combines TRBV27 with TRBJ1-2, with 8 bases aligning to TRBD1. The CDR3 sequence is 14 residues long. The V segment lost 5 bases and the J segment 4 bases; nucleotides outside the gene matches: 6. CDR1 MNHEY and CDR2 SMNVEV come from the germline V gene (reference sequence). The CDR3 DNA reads TGTGCCAGCAGTCCACGGACAGGGCCCTATGGCTACACCTTC. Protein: CASSPRTGPYGYTF.

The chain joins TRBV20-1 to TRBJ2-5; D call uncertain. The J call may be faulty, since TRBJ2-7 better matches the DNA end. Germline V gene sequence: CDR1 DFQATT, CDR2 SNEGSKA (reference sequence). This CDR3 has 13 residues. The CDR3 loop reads CSARERPTYEQYF. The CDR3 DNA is TGCAGTGCTAGAGAAAGGCCCACGTACGAGCAGTACTTC.

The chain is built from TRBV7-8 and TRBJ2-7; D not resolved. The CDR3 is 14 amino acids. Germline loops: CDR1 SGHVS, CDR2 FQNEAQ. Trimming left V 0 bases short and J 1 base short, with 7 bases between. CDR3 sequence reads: CASSLAHQSYEQYF. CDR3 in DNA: TGTGCCAGCAGCTTAGCGCACCAGTCCTACGAGCAGTACTTC.

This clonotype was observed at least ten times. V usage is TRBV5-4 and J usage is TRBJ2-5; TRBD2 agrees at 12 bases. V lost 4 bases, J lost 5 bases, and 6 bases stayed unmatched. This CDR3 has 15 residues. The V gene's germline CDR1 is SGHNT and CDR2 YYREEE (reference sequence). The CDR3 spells CASSPSGRATETQYF. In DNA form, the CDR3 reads TGTGCCAGCAGCCCTAGCGGGAGGGCCACCGAGACCCAGTACTTC.

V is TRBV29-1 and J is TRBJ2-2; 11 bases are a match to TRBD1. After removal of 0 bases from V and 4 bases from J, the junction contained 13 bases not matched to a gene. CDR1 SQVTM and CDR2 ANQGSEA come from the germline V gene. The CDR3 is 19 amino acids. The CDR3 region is CSVEDPGQGAVKCTGELFF. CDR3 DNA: TGCAGCGTTGAAGATCCCGGACAGGGGGCCGTCAAGTGCACCGGGGAGCTGTTTTTT.

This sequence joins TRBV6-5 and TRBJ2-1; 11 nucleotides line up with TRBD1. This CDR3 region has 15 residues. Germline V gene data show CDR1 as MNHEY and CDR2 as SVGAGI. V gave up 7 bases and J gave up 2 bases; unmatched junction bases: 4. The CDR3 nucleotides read TGTGCCAGCAAAGGGACAGGGGGACCCTACAATGAGCAGTTCTTC. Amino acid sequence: CASKGTGGPYNEQFF.

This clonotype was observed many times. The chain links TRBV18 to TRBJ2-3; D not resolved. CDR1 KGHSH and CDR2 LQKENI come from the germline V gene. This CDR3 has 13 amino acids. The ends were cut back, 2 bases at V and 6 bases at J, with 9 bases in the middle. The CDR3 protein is CASSPVDVDTQYF. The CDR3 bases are TGTGCCAGCTCACCAGTCGATGTGGATACGCAGTATTTT. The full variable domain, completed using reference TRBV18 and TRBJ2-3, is NAGVMQNPRHLVRRRGQEARLRCSPMKGHSHVYWYRQLPEEGLKFMVYLQKENIIDESGMPKERFSAEFPKEGPSILRIQQVVRGDSAAYFCASSPVDVDTQYFGPGTRLTVL.